This TCR beta chain is drawn from a study of blood T cell repertoires in COVID-19. Study-wide background: Sites in the United States, Italy and Spain provided acute and convalescent COVID-19 samples. In each case, the material was cDNA or gDNA derived from T cells, B-cell-depleted T cells, or PBMCs.

Original data processing: Counts of nucleated cells, estimated from reference gene primer amplification, were obtained. Profiling relied on immunoSEQ multiplex PCR, and the TCRdb table lists in-frame clones only, not all of them. That table supplies the V and J calls and clone size; D and trimming were determined from the DNA. The table lists approximately 100,000 clones, approximately 81% of them singletons. V was pared by 5 bases and J by 1 base, with 9 bases between. CDR1 MNHEY and CDR2 SVGAGI come from the germline V gene. The CDR3 has 14 amino acids. This chain joins TRBV6-5 and TRBJ1-3; D is ambiguous. Material for sequencing was peripheral blood. This TCR was recovered from a woman between 65 and 79 years old with active or convalescent COVID-19. CDR3 sequence reads: CASSPLASGNTIYF. The CDR3 DNA reads as TGTGCCAGCAGTCCCCTAGCTTCTGGAAACACCATATATTTT.